This paragraph reports one TCR beta chain. Additional DNA sequences in this sample encode the identical CDR3. Treatment: randomized to nivolumab then ipilimumab (arm A) or the reverse (arm B). These data come from a study of sequential checkpoint blockade in melanoma. The repertoire was sequenced with immunoSEQ multiplex PCR; TCRdb's copy has only in-frame clones and lacks some. Altogether around 13,000 clones are present, 27% being singletons, with the ten largest covering around 17%. Germline-derived CDR1 and CDR2 are MNHGY and SAAAGT. There are 14 residues in the CDR3. The germline V and J ends were trimmed by 0 bases and 4 bases, with 7 bases remaining between them.

Sample: tumor tissue (inferred from file names), taken from a patient given nivolumab and ipilimumab in sequence. This clonotype was sampled from a human donor with melanoma. V is TRBV6-8 and J is TRBJ2-1; no clear D gene. This CDR3 is CASSYSGSYNEQFF. The CDR3 bases are TGTGCCAGCAGTTACTCCGGCAGTTACAATGAGCAGTTCTTC.